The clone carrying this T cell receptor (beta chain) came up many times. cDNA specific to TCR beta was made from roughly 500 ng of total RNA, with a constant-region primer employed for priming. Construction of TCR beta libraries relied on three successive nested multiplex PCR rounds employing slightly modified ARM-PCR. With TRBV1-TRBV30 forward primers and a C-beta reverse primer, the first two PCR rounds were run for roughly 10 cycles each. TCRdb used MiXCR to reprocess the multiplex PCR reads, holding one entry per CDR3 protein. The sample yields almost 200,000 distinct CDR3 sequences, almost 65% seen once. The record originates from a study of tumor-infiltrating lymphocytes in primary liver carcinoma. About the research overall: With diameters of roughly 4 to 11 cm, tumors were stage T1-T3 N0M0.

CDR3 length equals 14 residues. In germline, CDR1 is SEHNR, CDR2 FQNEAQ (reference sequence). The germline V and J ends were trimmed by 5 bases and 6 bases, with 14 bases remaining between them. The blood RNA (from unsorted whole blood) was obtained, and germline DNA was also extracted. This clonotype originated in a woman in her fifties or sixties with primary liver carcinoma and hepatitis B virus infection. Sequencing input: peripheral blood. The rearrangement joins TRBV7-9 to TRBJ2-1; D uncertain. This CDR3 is CASSPARVGNEQFF. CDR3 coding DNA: TGTGCCAGCAGCCCCGCTCGCGTTGGCAATGAGCAGTTCTTC.